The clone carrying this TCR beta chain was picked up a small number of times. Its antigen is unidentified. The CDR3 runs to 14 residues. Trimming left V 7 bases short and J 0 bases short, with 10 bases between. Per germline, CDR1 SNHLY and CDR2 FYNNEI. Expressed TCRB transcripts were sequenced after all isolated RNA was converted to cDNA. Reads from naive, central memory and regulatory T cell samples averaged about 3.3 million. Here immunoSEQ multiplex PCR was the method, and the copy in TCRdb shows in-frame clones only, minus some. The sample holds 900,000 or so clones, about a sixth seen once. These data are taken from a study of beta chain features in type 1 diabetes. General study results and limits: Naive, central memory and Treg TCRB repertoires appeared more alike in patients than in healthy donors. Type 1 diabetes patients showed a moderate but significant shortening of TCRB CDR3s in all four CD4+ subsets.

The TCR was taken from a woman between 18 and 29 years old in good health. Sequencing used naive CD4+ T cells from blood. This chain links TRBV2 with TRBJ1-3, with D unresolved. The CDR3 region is CASTDRISGNTIYF. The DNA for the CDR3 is TGTGCCAGCACCGACCGGATCTCTGGAAACACCATATATTTT.